Listed here is a single T cell receptor beta chain. What it binds is not known. This record belongs to a study of cytomegalovirus exposure and HLA in healthy donors. Study-level points and caveats: On later analysis, the bulk of CMV-associated TCR beta chains appeared to be HLA-restricted. Per a prior analysis, the majority of TCR beta V segments were productive roughly 87% or roughly 30% of the time.

PCR primers comprised 60 Vbeta and 13 Jbeta primers. The protocol was immunoSEQ multiplex PCR, while the TCRdb copy is restricted to in-frame clones and leaves out a portion. The table shows about 150,000 clones, with about 80% occurring only once. It was healthy bone marrow donors who served as donors. The sample comprised PBMCs. This receptor was taken from a man aged 25 to 40 in good health and CMV-seropositive.

The DNA of the CDR3 is TGTGCCAGCAGCACAGGGTCTCGGGCAGCCCAGTACTTC. It encodes CASSTGSRAAQYF. The chain carries TRBV11-3 and TRBJ2-5; tentative D call: TRBD1 (6 bases). The V and J ends lost 5 bases and 9 bases respectively, with 16 bases between them. Germline CDR1 and CDR2: SGHNT and YENEEA. The CDR3 spans 13 residues.